This TCR beta chain was recorded in a study of T cells in Graves' hyperthyroidism and ophthalmopathy. Germline lookup yields CDR1 MNHNS and CDR2 SASEGT. There are 15 residues in the CDR3. Trimming cost V 7 bases and J 4 bases; bases outside gene matches: 6. Study outcomes and limitations: Most expanded thyroid clonotypes above 0.001 also appeared in blood.

This clonotype was observed at least ten times. No antigen is known for it. Template material for amplifying TCR beta CDR3 regions consisted of RNA transcripts. HTBI primers were employed in a first-round RT-PCR of the TCR CDR3. TCRdb itself ran the multiplex PCR reads through MiXCR, one entry per CDR3 protein. The table shows 600,000 to 700,000 distinct CDR3 sequences, with about 15% occurring only once. With duration under 3 months, ophthalmopathy was active: Clinical Activity Score at least 3, NOSPECS at least 4. Diagnoses were established using clinical symptoms, serum thyroxine and TRAb, thyroid ultrasound and orbital computed tomography.

This sequence joins TRBV6-1 and TRBJ2-2, with 10 bases fitting TRBD2. The receptor's source is a woman between 35 and 50 years old with Graves' ophthalmopathy. Material: blood. The CDR3 region is CASNGAGGSTGELFF. The CDR3 nucleotides are TGTGCCAGCAACGGAGCGGGAGGGTCCACCGGGGAGCTGTTTTTT.